This T cell receptor (beta chain) was found in a study of blood T cell repertoires in COVID-19. Produced via immunoSEQ multiplex PCR; TCRdb's table is partial and in-frame only. The table has 150,000 to 200,000 clones, 65% to 85% seen once. This CDR3 has 16 amino acids. Trimming took 5 bases from V and 6 from J, leaving 19 bases between them. Germline CDR1 is ENHRY and CDR2 is SYGVKD. No more than 2 weeks before study entry, exposed participants had met a case of COVID-19. Sequencing input: PBMCs or T cells enriched from blood (not recorded which). This sequence originates from a man in his 70s who had been exposed to COVID-19. The gene calls are TRBV10-3 and TRBJ2-2; D call uncertain. The CDR3 nucleotides are TGTGCCATCAGTCCCGAGGTGCACTCACGGCCCGGGGAGCTGTTTTTT. Its protein is CAISPEVHSRPGELFF.